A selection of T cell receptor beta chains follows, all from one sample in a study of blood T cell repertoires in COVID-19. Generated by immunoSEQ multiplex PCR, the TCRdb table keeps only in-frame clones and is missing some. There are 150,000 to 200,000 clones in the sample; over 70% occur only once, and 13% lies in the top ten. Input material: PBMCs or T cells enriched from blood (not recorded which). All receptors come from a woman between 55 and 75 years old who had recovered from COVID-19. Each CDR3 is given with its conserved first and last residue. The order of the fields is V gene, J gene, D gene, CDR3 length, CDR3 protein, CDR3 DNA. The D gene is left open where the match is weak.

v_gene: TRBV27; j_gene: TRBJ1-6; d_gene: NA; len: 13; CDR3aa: CASRGVNNSPLHF; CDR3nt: TGTGCCAGCAGGGGAGTTAATAATTCACCCCTCCACTTT
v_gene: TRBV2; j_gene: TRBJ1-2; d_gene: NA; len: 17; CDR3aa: CASSEASGTGRGGDYTF; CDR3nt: TGTGCCAGCAGTGAAGCCTCGGGAACAGGCCGGGGGGGAGACTACACCTTC
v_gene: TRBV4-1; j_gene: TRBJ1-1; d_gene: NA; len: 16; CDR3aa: CASSTQPGAGNTEAFF; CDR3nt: TGCGCCAGCAGCACGCAACCAGGGGCCGGTAACACTGAAGCTTTCTTT
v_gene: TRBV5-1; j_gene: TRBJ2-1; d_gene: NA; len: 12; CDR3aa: CASSTTLNEQFF; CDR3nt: TGCGCCAGCAGCACTACTCTCAATGAGCAGTTCTTC
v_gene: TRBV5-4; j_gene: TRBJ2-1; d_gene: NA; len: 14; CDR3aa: CASSFTTAYNEQFF; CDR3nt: TGTGCCAGCAGCTTTACGACAGCTTACAATGAGCAGTTCTTC
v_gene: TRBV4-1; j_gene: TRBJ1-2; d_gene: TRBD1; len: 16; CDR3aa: CASSQDSRTGNSGYTF; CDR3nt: TGCGCCAGCAGCCAAGATTCAAGGACAGGGAATAGCGGCTACACCTTC
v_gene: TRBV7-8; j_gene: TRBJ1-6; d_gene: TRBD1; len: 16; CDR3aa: CASSYRDRGNNSPLHF; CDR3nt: TGTGCCAGCAGCTACCGGGACAGGGGGAATAATTCACCCCTCCACTTT
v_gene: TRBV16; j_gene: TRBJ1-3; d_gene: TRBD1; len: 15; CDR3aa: CASSQDRVSGNTIYF; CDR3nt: TGTGCCAGCAGCCAAGACAGGGTTTCTGGAAACACCATATATTTT
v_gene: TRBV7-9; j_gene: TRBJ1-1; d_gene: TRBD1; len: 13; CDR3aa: CAIKGASDTEAFF; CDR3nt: TGTGCCATTAAGGGGGCCTCGGATACTGAAGCTTTCTTT
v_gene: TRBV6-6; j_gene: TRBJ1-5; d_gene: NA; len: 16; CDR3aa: CASSYSTGKGNQPQHF; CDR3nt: TGTGCCAGCAGTTACTCGACGGGAAAAGGTAATCAGCCCCAGCATTTT